This TCR beta chain was observed in a study of blood T cell repertoires in COVID-19. Overall study: The study drew acute and convalescent COVID-19 samples from the United States, Italy and Spain. The cDNA or gDNA used as material had been derived from T cells, B-cell-depleted T cells, or PBMCs.

In the study's own analysis: How many nucleated cells were present was estimated from reference gene primer amplification. Method: immunoSEQ multiplex PCR; TCRdb's copy keeps in-frame clones and lacks some. V and J calls and clone size are given by that table; D and trimming were obtained from the DNA. The sample yields about 240,000 clones, roughly 87% seen once. This clone is a singleton in its sample. The sequenced sample was peripheral blood. This clonotype was sampled from a man in his fifties or sixties who had recovered from COVID-19.

The chain's CDR3 is CASSLAITSWGKETQYF. CDR3 in DNA: TGTGCCAGCAGCTTAGCGATTACTAGCTGGGGAAAAGAGACCCAGTACTTC. This chain joins TRBV7-6 and TRBJ2-5, with TRBD2 as a possible D gene (6 bases). Trimming took off 0 bases at V and 3 bases at J, with 17 bases between the two ends. The CDR3 spans 17 residues. CDR1 is SGHVS and CDR2 is FNYEAQ in the germline V gene.